These 11 T cell receptor beta chains share one sample of origin, sequenced in a study of shared clonotypes between healthy human individuals. The assay was immunoSEQ multiplex PCR, and TCRdb's table has in-frame clones only and misses some. The sample has 1,400,000 or so clones, approximately 98.5% seen once. Sequencing was done on a sample of naive CD4+ T cells sorted from blood. Subset indicated: CD45RA+ positively selected. The receptors shown here come from a man aged 25 to 40 in good health.

V gene TRBV18 combines with J gene TRBJ1-1; the match to TRBD1 covers 8 bases. The CDR3 spans 15 residues. The germline V gene has CDR1 KGHSH and CDR2 LQKENI. V lost 1 base and J lost 3; bases outside the gene matches: 4. In DNA form, the CDR3 reads TGTGCCAGCTCACCACAGGGACAGGCTGACACTGAAGCTTTCTTT. Translation: CASSPQGQADTEAFF.

The rearrangement links TRBV2 to TRBJ1-5; unclear D gene. The CDR3 contains 15 residues. Per the germline V gene, CDR1 is SNHLY and CDR2 is FYNNEI. Trimming stripped 2 bases from V and 3 bases from J, with 11 bases between. The CDR3 loop reads CASSEYGQINQPQHF. DNA of the CDR3: TGTGCCAGCAGTGAATATGGGCAGATCAATCAGCCCCAGCATTTT. Based on the CDR3 plus reference TRBV2 and TRBJ1-5, the full variable domain is EPEVTQTPSHQVTQMGQEVILRCVPISNHLYFYWYRQILGQKVEFLVSFYNNEISEKSEIFDDQFSVERPDGSNFTLKIRSTKLEDSAMYFCASSEYGQINQPQHFGDGTRLSIL.

The chain is built from TRBV6-6 and TRBJ1-1; weak D call: TRBD1 (6 bases). Germline V CDR1 and CDR2: MNHNY, SVGAGI (reference sequence). The CDR3 length is 15 residues. V was cut by 5 bases and J by 1 base, with 14 bases left in between. Here the CDR3 DNA reads TGTGCCAGCAGTAGGCCCCAGGGGAGGAACACTGAAGCTTTCTTT. Translating it yields CASSRPQGRNTEAFF.

The chain is built from TRBV27 and TRBJ2-2; 8 bases are a match to TRBD2. Germline V gives CDR1 MNHEY, CDR2 SMNVEV (reference sequence). V was clipped by 6 bases and J by 5 bases; unmatched bases: 14. This CDR3 is 17 amino acids long. CDR3 nucleotide sequence: TGTGCCAGCAGCTTTCGGGTGGTAGCGGGAAGAACCGGGGAGCTGTTTTTT. Its protein is CASSFRVVAGRTGELFF.

The CDR3 coding sequence is TGTGCCAGCTCACCACCCACCGGACAGGGGCCCTACGAGCAGTACTTC. Protein: CASSPPTGQGPYEQYF. This chain joins TRBV18 and TRBJ2-7; 9 bases align to TRBD1. The CDR3 has 16 amino acids. Germline V gives CDR1 KGHSH, CDR2 LQKENI. V gave up 0 bases and J gave up 2 bases; unmatched junction bases: 5.

The rearrangement joins TRBV7-8 to TRBJ2-7; 7 bases line up with TRBD1. With 3 bases clipped from V and 0 bases from J, the junction kept 5 bases outside the gene matches. This CDR3 comprises 15 residues. Germline CDR1 and CDR2: SGHVS and FQNEAQ. The CDR3 sequence: CASSFRQGVSYEQYF. CDR3 nucleotide sequence: TGTGCCAGCAGCTTTAGGCAGGGGGTCTCCTACGAGCAGTACTTC.

This rearrangement joins TRBV10-3 to TRBJ2-7, with no clear D. Trimming stripped 8 bases from V and 4 bases from J, with 12 bases between. The germline CDR1 and CDR2 sequences are ENHRY and SYGVKD. The CDR3 consists of 12 residues. The CDR3 bases are TGTGCCATCTCTTCAGGTCCTTACGAGCAGTACTTC. Translated, it gives CAISSGPYEQYF.

The chain uses TRBV27 and TRBJ2-2, with D uncertain. Germline V gives CDR1 MNHEY, CDR2 SMNVEV (reference sequence). Trimming left V 4 bases short and J 7 bases short, with 16 bases between. The length of the CDR3 is 15 residues. The CDR3 nucleotides are TGTGCCAGCAGTTACCAAAACACAGCGATCGGGGAGCTGTTTTTT. Translation: CASSYQNTAIGELFF.

The rearrangement links TRBV5-1 to TRBJ2-3; the D is unclear. Per the germline V gene, CDR1 is SGHRS and CDR2 is YFSETQ. The V end lost 2 bases, the J end lost 2 bases, and 12 bases lay between the germline ends. This CDR3 has 15 amino acids. CDR3 in DNA: TGCGCCAGCAGCTTCCGGGCGAGCCACACAGATACGCAGTATTTT. Translating it yields CASSFRASHTDTQYF.

This clone has a single count. The same CDR3 is also encoded by other DNA sequences in this sample. CDR3: CASSLGQLYEQYF. In DNA, the CDR3 is TGCGCCAGCAGCCTGGGACAGCTCTACGAGCAGTACTTC. The chain couples TRBV5-1 to TRBJ2-7, with TRBD1 matching over 7 bases. V was clipped by 4 bases and J by 3 bases; unmatched bases: 4. CDR3 length: 13 amino acids. Germline V gene sequence: CDR1 SGHRS, CDR2 YFSETQ.

The chain employs TRBV11-3 and TRBJ2-1; 13 bases map to TRBD2. Germline loops: CDR1 SGHNT, CDR2 YENEEA. This CDR3 has 17 amino acids. V gave up 4 bases and J gave up 0 bases; unmatched junction bases: 3. The CDR3 DNA follows: TGTGCCAGCAGCTCGACTAGCGGGAGGAGCTCCTACAATGAGCAGTTCTTC. Protein sequence: CASSSTSGRSSYNEQFF.